This T cell receptor beta chain emerged from a study of blood T cell repertoires in COVID-19. As for the study in general: The samples span acute and convalescent COVID-19 from the United States, Italy and Spain. The analysed material was cDNA or gDNA that came from T cells, B-cell-depleted T cells, or PBMCs.

Germline V lookup: CDR1 LGHDT, CDR2 YNNKEL (reference sequence). The CDR3 length is 15 residues. With 4 bases removed from V and 2 bases from J, the gap between germline ends came to 14 bases. In the authors' workflow: By means of reference gene primer amplification, nucleated cell counts were estimated. Profiled with immunoSEQ multiplex PCR; TCRdb holds only in-frame clones, not every one. The V and J calls and clone size are taken from that table; D and trimming were inferred from the DNA. The sample carries approximately 89,000 clones, roughly 95% recorded once. The V call is TRBV3-1 (or the pseudogene TRBV3-2), the J call TRBJ1-2; maybe TRBD1 (5 bases). The sequenced material came from peripheral blood. The receptor was derived from a human donor with active COVID-19. The donor label of this sample is uncertain. DNA of the CDR3: TGTGCCAGCAGCCGTTCATTAGGACACAACTATGGCTACACCTTC. Protein product: CASSRSLGHNYGYTF.